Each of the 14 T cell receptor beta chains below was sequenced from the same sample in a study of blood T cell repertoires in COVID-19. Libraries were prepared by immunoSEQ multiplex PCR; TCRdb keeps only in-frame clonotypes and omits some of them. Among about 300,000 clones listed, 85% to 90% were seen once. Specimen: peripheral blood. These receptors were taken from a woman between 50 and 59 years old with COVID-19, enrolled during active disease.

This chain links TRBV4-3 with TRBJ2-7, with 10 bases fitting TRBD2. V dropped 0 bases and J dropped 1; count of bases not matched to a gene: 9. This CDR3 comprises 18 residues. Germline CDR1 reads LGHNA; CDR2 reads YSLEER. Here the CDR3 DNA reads TGCGCCAGCAGCCAAGAGCTAGCGGGAGTACGGCGATCCTACGAGCAGTACTTC. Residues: CASSQELAGVRRSYEQYF.

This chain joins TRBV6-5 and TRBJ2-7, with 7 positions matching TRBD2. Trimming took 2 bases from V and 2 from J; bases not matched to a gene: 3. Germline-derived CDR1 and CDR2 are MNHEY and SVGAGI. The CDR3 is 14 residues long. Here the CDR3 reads CASSYNAGAYEQYF. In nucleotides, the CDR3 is TGTGCCAGCAGTTACAACGCGGGAGCCTACGAGCAGTACTTC.

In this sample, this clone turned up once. The CDR3 nucleotides are TGTGCCAGCAGTTACTCCAGGCTAGCGGATTCCTACGAGCAGTACTTC. It translates to CASSYSRLADSYEQYF. V is TRBV6-5 and J is TRBJ2-7; 7 bases fit TRBD2. The CDR3 length is 16 residues. The V and J ends lost 0 bases and 1 base, in that order; junction bases with no gene match: 6. Looked up from germline, CDR1 is MNHEY and CDR2 is SVGAGI.

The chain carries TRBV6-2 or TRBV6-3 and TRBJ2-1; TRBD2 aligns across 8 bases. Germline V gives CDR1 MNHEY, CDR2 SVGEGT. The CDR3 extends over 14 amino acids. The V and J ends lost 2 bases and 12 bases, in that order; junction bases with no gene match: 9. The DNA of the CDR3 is TGTGCCAGCAGTTACGCTCAGCGGGAGCGGGGGCAGTTCTTC. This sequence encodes CASSYAQRERGQFF.

This CDR3 reads CASSPIPVSGNTIYF. CDR3 in DNA: TGCGCCAGCAGCCCTATTCCCGTCTCTGGAAACACCATATATTTT. V and J are TRBV5-1 and TRBJ1-3, with no clear D. The CDR3 has 15 amino acids. V was clipped by 4 bases and J by 0 bases, with 11 bases between them. Germline assignment: CDR1 SGHRS and CDR2 YFSETQ. The full variable domain, completed using reference TRBV5-1 and TRBJ1-3, is KAGVTQTPRYLIKTRGQQVTLSCSPISGHRSVSWYQQTPGQGLQFLFEYFSETQRNKGNFPGRFSGRQFSNSRSEMNVSTLELGDSALYLCASSPIPVSGNTIYFGEGSWLTVV.

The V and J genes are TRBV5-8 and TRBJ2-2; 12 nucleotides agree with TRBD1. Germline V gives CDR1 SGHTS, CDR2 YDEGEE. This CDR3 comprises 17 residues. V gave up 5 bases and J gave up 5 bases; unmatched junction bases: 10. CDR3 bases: TGTGCCAGCAGATTGAAACGGGACAGGGGGCCAACCGGGGAGCTGTTTTTT. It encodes CASRLKRDRGPTGELFF. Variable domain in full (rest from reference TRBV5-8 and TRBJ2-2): EAGVTQSPTHLIKTRGQQATLRCSPISGHTSVYWYQQALGLGLQFLLWYDEGEERNRGNFPPRFSGRQFPNYSSELNVNALELEDSALYLCASRLKRDRGPTGELFFGEGSRLTVL.

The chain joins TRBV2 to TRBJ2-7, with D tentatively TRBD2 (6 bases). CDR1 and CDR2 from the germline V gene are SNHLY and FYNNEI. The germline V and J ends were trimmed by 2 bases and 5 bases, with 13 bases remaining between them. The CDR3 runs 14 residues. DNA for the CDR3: TGTGCCAGCAGTGAAAACCGACTAGGTAACGAGCAGTACTTC. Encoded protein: CASSENRLGNEQYF.

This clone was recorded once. The CDR3 DNA is TGCAGTGCTAGAGGCGGGGGGGCCCAGTACTTC. This translates into CSARGGGAQYF. This chain uses TRBV20-1 with TRBJ2-5, with 9 bases fitting TRBD2. Germline V gene lookup returns CDR1 DFQATT and CDR2 SNEGSKA (reference sequence). The CDR3 is 11 amino acids. J lost 9 bases, V lost 1 base, and 0 bases had no gene match.

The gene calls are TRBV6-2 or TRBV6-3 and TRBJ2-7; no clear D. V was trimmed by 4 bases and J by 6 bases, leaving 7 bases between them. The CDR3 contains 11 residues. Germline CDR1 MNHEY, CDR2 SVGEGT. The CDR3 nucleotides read TGTGCCAGCAGTTGGCACGCCGAGCAGTACTTC. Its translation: CASSWHAEQYF.

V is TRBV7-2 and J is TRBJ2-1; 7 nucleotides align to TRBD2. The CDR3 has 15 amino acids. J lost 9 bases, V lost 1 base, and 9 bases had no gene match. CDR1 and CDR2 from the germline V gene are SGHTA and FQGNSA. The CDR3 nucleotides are TGTGCCAGCAGCTTAGTCGGGGGAGGGCCAGGTGAGCAGTTCTTC. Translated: CASSLVGGGPGEQFF.

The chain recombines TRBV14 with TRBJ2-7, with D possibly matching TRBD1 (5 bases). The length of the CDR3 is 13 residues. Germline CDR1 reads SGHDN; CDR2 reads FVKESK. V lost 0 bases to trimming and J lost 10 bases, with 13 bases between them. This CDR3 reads CASSQDMGRIQYF. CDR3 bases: TGTGCCAGCAGCCAAGATATGGGGCGCATACAGTACTTC.

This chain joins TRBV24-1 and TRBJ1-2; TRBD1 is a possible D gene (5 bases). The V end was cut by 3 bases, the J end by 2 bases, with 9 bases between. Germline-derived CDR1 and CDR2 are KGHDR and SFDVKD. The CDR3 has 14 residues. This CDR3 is CATSDRGGNYGYTF. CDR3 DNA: TGTGCCACCAGTGATAGGGGAGGGAACTATGGCTACACCTTC.

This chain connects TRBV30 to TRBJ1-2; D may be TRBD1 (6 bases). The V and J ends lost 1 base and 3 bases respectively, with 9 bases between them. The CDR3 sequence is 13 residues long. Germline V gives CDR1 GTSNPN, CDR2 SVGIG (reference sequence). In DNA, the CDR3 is TGTGCCTGGAGTGCACAGGGTGACTATGGCTACACCTTC. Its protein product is CAWSAQGDYGYTF. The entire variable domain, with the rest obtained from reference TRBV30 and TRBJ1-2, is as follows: SQTIHQWPATLVQPVGSPLSLECTVEGTSNPNLYWYRQAAGRGLQLLFYSVGIGQISSEVPQNLSASRPQDRQFILSSKKLLLSDSGFYLCAWSAQGDYGYTFGSGTRLTVV.

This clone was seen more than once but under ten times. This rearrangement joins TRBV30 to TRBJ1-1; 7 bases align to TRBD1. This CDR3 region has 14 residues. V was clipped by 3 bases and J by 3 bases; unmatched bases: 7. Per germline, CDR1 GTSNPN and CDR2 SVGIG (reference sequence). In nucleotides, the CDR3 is TGTGCCTGGAGACCCACCGACAGGGACACTGAAGCTTTCTTT. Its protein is CAWRPTDRDTEAFF.